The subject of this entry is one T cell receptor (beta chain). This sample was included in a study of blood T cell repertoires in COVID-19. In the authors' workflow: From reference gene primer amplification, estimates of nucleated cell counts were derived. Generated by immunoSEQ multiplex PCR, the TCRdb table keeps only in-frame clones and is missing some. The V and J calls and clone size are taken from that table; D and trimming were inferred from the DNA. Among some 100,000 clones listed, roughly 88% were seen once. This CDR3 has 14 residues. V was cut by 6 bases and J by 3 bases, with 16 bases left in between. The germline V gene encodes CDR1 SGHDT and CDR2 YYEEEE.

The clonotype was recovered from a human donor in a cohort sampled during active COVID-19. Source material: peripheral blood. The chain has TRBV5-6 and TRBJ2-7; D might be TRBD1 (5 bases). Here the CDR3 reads CASTSSRAFYEQYF. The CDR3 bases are TGTGCCAGCACCTCAAGCAGGGCCTTCTACGAGCAGTACTTC. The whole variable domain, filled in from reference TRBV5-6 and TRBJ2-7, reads DAGVTQSPTHLIKTRGQQVTLRCSPKSGHDTVSWYQQALGQGPQFIFQYYEEEERQRGNFPDRFSGHQFPNYSSELNVNALLLGDSALYLCASTSSRAFYEQYFGPGTRLTVT.